This T cell receptor (beta chain) stems from a study of blood T cell repertoires in COVID-19. The wider study: COVID-19 samples from acute and convalescent phases originated in the United States, Italy and Spain. PBMCs, B-cell-depleted T cells, or T cells were the source of the cDNA or gDNA that made up the material.

In the original analysis: Reference gene primer amplification gave nucleated cell count estimates. Libraries were prepared by immunoSEQ multiplex PCR; TCRdb keeps only in-frame clonotypes and omits some of them. D and trimming come from the DNA, and the V and J calls and clone size come from that table. The sample consists of around 65,000 clones, around 80% of them appearing once. Between the trimmed V and J ends, which lost 7 bases and 13 bases, there was a span of 20 bases. The CDR3 runs 14 residues. Looked up from germline, CDR1 is MDHEN and CDR2 is SYDVKM. This TCR came from a human donor in a cohort sampled during active COVID-19. V and J are TRBV28 and TRBJ1-6, with D maybe TRBD1 (5 bases). Specimen: peripheral blood. Here the CDR3 reads CASTLTARVDPLHF. CDR3 in DNA: TGTGCCAGCACCCTGACAGCCCGGGTGGATCCCCTCCACTTT. Full variable domain (rest looked up from reference TRBV28 and TRBJ1-6): DVKVTQSSRYLVKRTGEKVFLECVQDMDHENMFWYRQDPGLGLRLIYFSYDVKMKEKGDIPEGYSVSREKKERFSLILESASTNQTSMYLCASTLTARVDPLHFGNGTRLTVT.